This TCR beta chain was obtained from a study of vaccination and CD4 T cells after COVID-19 (dated by TCRdb to between 2021 and 2022). For the study in its entirety: Convalescent patients had a positive SARS-CoV-2 result on nasal swab PCR, and of these patients, several had mild disease and one had severe disease. The cultures were stimulated with overlapping spike peptide pools from SARS-CoV-2 and from the common cold coronaviruses HCoV-NL63, HCoV-OC43 and HCoV-229E. The convalescent cohort included six males and four females, with two Hispanic individuals, seven Caucasians, two Asians and one multiracial person. Two doses of either the Pfizer-BioNTech BNT162b2 vaccine (n=8) or the Moderna mRNA-1273 vaccine (n=2) were administered to participants. Post-COVID blood samples were collected from convalescent patients a median of around 100 days after diagnosis, with a range of about 35 to 180 days. Post-vaccine blood samples were taken a median of around 70 days after the second vaccine dose, with a range of 14 to 241 days. In 10 COVID-19 convalescent patients and several infection-naive healthy vaccine recipients, the spike-specific CD4+ TCR repertoire before mRNA vaccination was compared with the repertoire after mRNA vaccination. Control cultures used a CEFX viral epitope pool as positive control, an HIV-1 Nef peptide pool as negative control, or no peptide. Overall study outcomes, separate from this receptor: The median number of SARS-CoV-2-reactive clonotypes rose from 21 after infection to a few dozen after vaccination, but the change was not significant. In convalescent patients, a median roughly 87% of post-vaccine SARS-CoV-2-reactive clones were detected only after vaccination, suggesting vaccine-specific priming. Relatively few convalescent patients were included in the study, and early timepoints after natural infection were not analyzed. Of the vaccine-specific clones found in convalescent patients, nearly all (304 of 307) were mono-reactive for SARS-CoV-2 spike instead of being cross-reactive with common cold coronaviruses.

The CDR3 starts with the cysteine, ends with the phenylalanine, and has 17 residues. Solely the CDR3 DNA is kept, with 51 bases framed from the first base. V lost 8 bases and J lost 3 bases, and the count of bases not matched to a germline gene is 19. Sequences KGHSH (CDR1) and LQKENI (CDR2) are obtained from the germline V gene. The library was made by PCR. DNA from cultured CD4+ T cells was subjected to TCR sequencing with the Oncomine TCR Beta short-read assay at the Johns Hopkins FTIC core. The QIAamp micro DNA kit was used to extract genomic DNA from the cultured CD4+ T cells. Oncomine TCR Beta libraries from cultured CD4+ T cells were pooled using unique dual indexes and sequenced on an Illumina iSeq 100. As for the original processing: Non-productive sequences were filtered out, and CDR3s that did not start with C, did not end with F or W, or were shorter than 7 amino acids were discarded. Antigen-specific clonotypes were identified using the MANAFEST web application through comparison of peptide-stimulated wells with reference and other culture wells. To be called positive, a clone needed an FDR below 0.05, an odds ratio above 5, and a productive frequency above 0.1% in at least two of three replicate wells. A clonotype was classed as cross-reactive if the clonotype showed significant expansion both in SARS-CoV-2 spike wells and in at least one common cold coronavirus spike condition. Levenshtein distances (stringdist) and unrooted phylogenetic trees (ape) in R version 3.6.1 were used to assess CDR3 homology. TCRdb reanalyzed the raw reads on its own, using fastp at Q25 for trimming and MiXCR for clone calling, and kept in-frame beta chains. Rows are unified per CDR3 protein, each entry keeping the most common DNA and genes. TCRdb's processing, not the authors', yielded these V and J calls. The table for this sample lists about 14,000 distinct CDR3 sequences; roughly 26% of them were counted only once. The leading ten clones occupy 15% to 20% of the sample.

Concerning this clonotype: Its antigen is not yet known. No qualities accompany the bases; no much larger clone lies one base away.

This specimen's treatment or condition label, per the study, means: roughly 10-day PBMC culture with coronavirus spike peptide pools or control peptides (ViraFEST assay). The ViraFEST assay was used in the study, in which antigen-specific T cells were expanded with peptide pools and expanded clonotypes were subsequently identified by TCR sequencing. The positive SARS-CoV-2 PCR tests of the convalescent patients were dated from March to December 2020, before the Alpha, Beta and Delta variants emerged in the United States. Under 2.5 million PBMCs per well were cultured in IMDM with approximately 4.9% human AB serum and 8 to 10 IU/ml IL-2, plus 10 ug/ml peptide pools. On days 3 and 7, half of the culture medium was replaced with fresh IL-2-containing medium. CD4+ T cells were isolated after roughly 10 days of culture through negative selection using the EasySep CD4+ T cell isolation kit. PBMCs were separated from whole blood using Ficoll-Paque Plus gradient centrifugation and then either used fresh or cryopreserved at -140C. Triplicate wells were generally used for each culture condition.

The chain links TRBV18 with TRBJ2-7, and 7 junctional nucleotides match TRBD2. The TCR sequence derives from a human donor who had recovered from COVID-19. Source: CD4+ T cells from blood, cultured in vitro, taken after SARS-CoV-2 vaccination. The DNA sequence is TGTGCCAGCCGTAAACAAAAGGGGAGGGATCACCTCTACGAGCAGTACTTC. Its protein reads: CASRKQKGRDHLYEQYF. Where the CDR3 stops, the reference TRBV18 and TRBJ2-7 genes take over; the full variable domain is NAGVMQNPRHLVRRRGQEARLRCSPMKGHSHVYWYRQLPEEGLKFMVYLQKENIIDESGMPKERFSAEFPKEGPSILRIQQVVRGDSAAYFCASRKQKGRDHLYEQYFGPGTRLTVT.